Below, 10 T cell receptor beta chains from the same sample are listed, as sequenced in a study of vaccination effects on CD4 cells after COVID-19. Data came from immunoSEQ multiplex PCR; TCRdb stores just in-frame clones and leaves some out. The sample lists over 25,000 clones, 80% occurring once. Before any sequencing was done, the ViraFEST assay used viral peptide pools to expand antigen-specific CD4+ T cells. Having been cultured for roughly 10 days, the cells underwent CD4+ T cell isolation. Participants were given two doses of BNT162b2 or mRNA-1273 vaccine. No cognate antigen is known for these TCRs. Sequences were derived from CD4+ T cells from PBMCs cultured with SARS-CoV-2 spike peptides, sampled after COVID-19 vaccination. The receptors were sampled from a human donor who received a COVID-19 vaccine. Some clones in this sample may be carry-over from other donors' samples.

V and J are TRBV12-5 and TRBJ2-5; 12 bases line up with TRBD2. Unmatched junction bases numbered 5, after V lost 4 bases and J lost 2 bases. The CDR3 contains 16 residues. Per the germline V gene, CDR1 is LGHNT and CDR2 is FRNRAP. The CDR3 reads CASGSGLAGRQETQYF. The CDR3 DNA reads TGTGCTAGTGGTTCGGGACTAGCGGGCAGACAAGAGACCCAGTACTTC.

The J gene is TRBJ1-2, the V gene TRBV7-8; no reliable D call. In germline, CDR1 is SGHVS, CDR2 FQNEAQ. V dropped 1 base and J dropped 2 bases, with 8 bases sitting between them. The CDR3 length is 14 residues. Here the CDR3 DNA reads TGTGCCAGCAGCTTAGTACGGTCCAACTATGGCTACACCTTC. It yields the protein CASSLVRSNYGYTF.

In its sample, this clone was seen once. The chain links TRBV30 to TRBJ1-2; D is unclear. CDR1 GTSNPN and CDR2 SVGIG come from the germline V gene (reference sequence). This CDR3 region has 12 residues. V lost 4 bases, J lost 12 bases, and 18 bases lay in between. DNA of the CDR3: TGTGCCTGGAAAATGGGCCCACAGACGCACACCTTC. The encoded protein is CAWKMGPQTHTF.

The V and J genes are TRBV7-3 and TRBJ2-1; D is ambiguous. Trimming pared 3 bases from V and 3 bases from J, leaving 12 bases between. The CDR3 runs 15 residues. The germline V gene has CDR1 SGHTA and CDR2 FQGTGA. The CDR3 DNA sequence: TGTGCCAGCAGCTTGAGCTCGGGTAGCTACAATGAGCAGTTCTTC. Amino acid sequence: CASSLSSGSYNEQFF.

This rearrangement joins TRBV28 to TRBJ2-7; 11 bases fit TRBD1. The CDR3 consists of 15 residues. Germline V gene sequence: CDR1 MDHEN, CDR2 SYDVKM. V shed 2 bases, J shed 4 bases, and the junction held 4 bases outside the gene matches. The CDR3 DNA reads TGTGCCAGCAGTTTAGGCGGACAGGGGGCGTACGAGCAGTACGTC. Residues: CASSLGGQGAYEQYV.

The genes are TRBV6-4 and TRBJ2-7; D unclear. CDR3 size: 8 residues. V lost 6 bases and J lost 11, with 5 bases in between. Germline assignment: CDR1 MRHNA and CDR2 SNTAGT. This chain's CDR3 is CASRREYV. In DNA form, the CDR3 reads TGTGCCAGCAGACGCGAGTACGTC.

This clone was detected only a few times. The CDR3 bases are TGTGCCAGCAGTCAGGACCCGGGGACTTTTTACAATCAGCCCCAGCATTTT. Translation gives CASSQDPGTFYNQPQHF. The chain carries TRBV7-2 and TRBJ1-5; tentatively, D is TRBD1 (5 bases). CDR1 is SGHTA, CDR2 FQGNSA, per germline. Between the trimmed V and J ends, which lost 6 bases and 3 bases, there was a span of 21 bases. The CDR3 spans 17 residues. Variable domain in full (rest from reference TRBV7-2 and TRBJ1-5): GAGVSQSPSNKVTEKGKDVELRCDPISGHTALYWYRQSLGQGLEFLIYFQGNSAPDKSGLPSDRFSAERTGGSVSTLTIQRTQQEDSAVYLCASSQDPGTFYNQPQHFGDGTRLSIL.

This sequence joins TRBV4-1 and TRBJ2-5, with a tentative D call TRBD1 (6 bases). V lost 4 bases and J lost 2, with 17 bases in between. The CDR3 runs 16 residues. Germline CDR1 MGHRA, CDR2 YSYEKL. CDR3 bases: TGCGCCAGCAGCCCGGGACCTCTAGGGGGTCAAGAGACCCAGTACTTC. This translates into CASSPGPLGGQETQYF.

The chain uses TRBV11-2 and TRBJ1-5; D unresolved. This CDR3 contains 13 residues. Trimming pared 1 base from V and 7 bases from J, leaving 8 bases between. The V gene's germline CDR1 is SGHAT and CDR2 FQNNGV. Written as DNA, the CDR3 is TGTGCCAGCAGCTTAGGTCCAGTCCAGCCCCAGCATTTT. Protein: CASSLGPVQPQHF. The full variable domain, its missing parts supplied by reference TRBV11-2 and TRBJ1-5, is EAGVAQSPRYKIIEKRQSVAFWCNPISGHATLYWYQQILGQGPKLLIQFQNNGVVDDSQLPKDRFSAERLKGVDSTLKIQPAKLEDSAVYLCASSLGPVQPQHFGDGTRLSIL.

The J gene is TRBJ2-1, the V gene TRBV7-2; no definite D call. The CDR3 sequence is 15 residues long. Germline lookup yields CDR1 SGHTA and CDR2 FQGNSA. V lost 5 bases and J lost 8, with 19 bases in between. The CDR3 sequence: CASSQMARYTHEQFF. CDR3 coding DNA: TGTGCCAGCAGCCAGATGGCTAGATATACCCATGAGCAGTTCTTC.